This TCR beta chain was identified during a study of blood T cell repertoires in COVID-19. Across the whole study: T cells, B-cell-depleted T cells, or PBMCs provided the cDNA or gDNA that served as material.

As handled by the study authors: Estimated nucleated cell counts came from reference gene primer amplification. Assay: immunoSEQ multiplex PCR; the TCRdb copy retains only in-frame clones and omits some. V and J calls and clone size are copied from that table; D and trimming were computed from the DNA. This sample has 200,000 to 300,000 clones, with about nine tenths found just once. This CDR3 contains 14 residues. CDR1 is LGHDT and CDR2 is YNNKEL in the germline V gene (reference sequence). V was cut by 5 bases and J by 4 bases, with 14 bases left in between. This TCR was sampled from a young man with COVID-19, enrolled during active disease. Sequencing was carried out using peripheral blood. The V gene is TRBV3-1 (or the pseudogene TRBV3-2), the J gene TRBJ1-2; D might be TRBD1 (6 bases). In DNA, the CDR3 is TGTGCCAGCAGCGCAGAAGGGGGAAGCTATGGCTACACCTTC. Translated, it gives CASSAEGGSYGYTF.